The clone carrying this T cell receptor beta chain occurred once. TCRdb re-analysed the RT-PCR reads in MiXCR, keeping a single row per CDR3 protein. The sample shows roughly 650,000 distinct CDR3 sequences, around 13% of them seen only once. This specimen comes from a study of response to subunit inactivated influenza vaccine. The CDR3 has 14 residues. Germline CDR1 and CDR2: LGHNA and YNFKEQ. V was shortened by 0 bases and J by 8 bases, with 13 bases between the two germline ends. The J gene is TRBJ1-2, the V gene TRBV4-2, with a tentative D call TRBD1 (5 bases). This clonotype was obtained from a man between 50 and 59 years old who received an inactivated influenza vaccine. The sequences come from PBMCs from blood, collected less than 15 days before vaccination. The CDR3 reads CASSQDQGGGGYTF. CDR3 sequence (DNA): TGTGCCAGCAGCCAAGACCAGGGAGGTGGGGGCTACACCTTC.